This entry describes one T cell receptor (beta chain). Recruited during active infection, patients (from Seattle) were subsequently followed longitudinally. The sample comes from a study of blood T cell repertoires in COVID-19. The CDR3 runs to 14 residues. The germline V and J ends were trimmed by 4 bases and 3 bases, with 13 bases remaining between them. Germline CDR1 is LNHDA and CDR2 is SQIVND (reference sequence). The method was immunoSEQ multiplex PCR; TCRdb's version includes in-frame clones alone and lacks a portion of them. The top ten clones hold 9.9% of a sample with roughly 330,000 clones, 87% of them seen once.

Sequences were obtained from peripheral blood. This sequence originates from a man younger than 40 with COVID-19, enrolled during active disease. The chain employs TRBV19 and TRBJ2-7; D is ambiguous. CDR3: CASSKVSSVYEQYF. CDR3 nucleotide sequence: TGTGCCAGTAGTAAAGTTTCGTCAGTCTACGAGCAGTACTTC. The full variable domain, completed using reference TRBV19 and TRBJ2-7, is DGGITQSPKYLFRKEGQNVTLSCEQNLNHDAMYWYRQDPGQGLRLIYYSQIVNDFQKGDIAEGYSVSREKKESFPLTVTSAQKNPTAFYLCASSKVSSVYEQYFGPGTRLTVT.